This passage covers 15 T cell receptor beta chains from one sample sequenced in a study of shared clonotypes between healthy human individuals. CD45RO-negative CD8 cells positively selected for CCR7 made up the naive population, which excluded terminally differentiated effector memory CD45RA+ cells. The table came from immunoSEQ multiplex PCR; TCRdb's copy has only in-frame clones and leaves some out. Here the sample spans about 2 million clones, about 94% being singletons. Sequenced input: naive CD8+ T cells sorted from blood. The receptor source for this set is a man younger than 35 in good health.

This clone was seen only once. The rearrangement uses TRBV27 and TRBJ2-5, with 7 positions matching TRBD2. CDR1 is MNHEY and CDR2 is SMNVEV in the germline V gene (reference sequence). V was clipped by 4 bases and J by 1 base; unmatched bases: 12. The CDR3 loop spans 17 amino acids. CDR3 coding DNA: TGTGCCAGCAGTTCCTCGGTCCCTAGCGGCTTCCAAGAGACCCAGTACTTC. Translation: CASSSSVPSGFQETQYF.

The chain employs TRBV18 and TRBJ2-7, with D hard to call. This CDR3 region has 12 residues. V was shortened by 3 bases and J by 5 bases, with 8 bases between the two germline ends. CDR1 KGHSH and CDR2 LQKENI come from the germline V gene. This chain's CDR3 is CASSPNLDEQYF. The CDR3 DNA reads TGTGCCAGCTCACCCAATCTGGACGAGCAGTACTTC.

This sequence joins TRBV4-1 and TRBJ2-2; D possibly corresponds to TRBD1 (5 bases). Trimming left V 1 base short and J 0 bases short, with 12 bases between. CDR1 and CDR2 (germline): MGHRA, YSYEKL. The CDR3 sequence is 17 residues long. This CDR3 is CASSQAARGSNTGELFF. CDR3 DNA sequence: TGCGCCAGCAGCCAAGCGGCTAGGGGCTCGAACACCGGGGAGCTGTTTTTT.

The CDR3 sequence is CASSLAWGEITDTQYF. The CDR3 coding sequence is TGTGCCAGCAGCTTAGCCTGGGGTGAGATCACAGATACGCAGTATTTT. The chain combines TRBV7-9 with TRBJ2-3, with D uncertain. There are 16 residues in the CDR3. Germline V gene lookup returns CDR1 SEHNR and CDR2 FQNEAQ (reference sequence). Deletions cut 0 bases from V and 2 bases from J, with 12 bases between.

V usage is TRBV28 and J usage is TRBJ2-7; unclear D gene. The CDR3 totals 15 residues. V was shortened by 1 base and J by 6 bases, with 16 bases between the two germline ends. Germline CDR1 MDHEN, CDR2 SYDVKM. The CDR3 DNA follows: TGTGCCAGCAGTTTATTAGTAGGTGGGCCTTCCGAGCAGTACTTC. Translating it yields CASSLLVGGPSEQYF.

This clone was recorded once. Within the sample, other DNA sequences also encode this same CDR3. This chain connects TRBV7-9 to TRBJ2-7, with a tentative D call TRBD2 (6 bases). Germline V lookup: CDR1 SEHNR, CDR2 FQNEAQ (reference sequence). The V and J ends lost 0 bases and 5 bases respectively, with 8 bases between them. The CDR3 extends over 13 amino acids. The CDR3 loop reads CASSLAGGNEQYF. CDR3 DNA: TGTGCCAGCAGCTTAGCCGGCGGGAACGAGCAGTACTTC.

The chain recombines TRBV13 with TRBJ1-4, with D tentatively TRBD1 (5 bases). The CDR3 has 16 residues. Trimming took off 5 bases at V and 2 bases at J, with 15 bases between the two ends. The germline gives CDR1 PRHDT, CDR2 FYEKMQ (reference sequence). The CDR3 is CASSPGGSGTNEKLFF. For the CDR3, the DNA is TGTGCCAGCAGCCCCGGGGGGTCCGGTACTAATGAAAAACTGTTTTTT.

The rearrangement links TRBV7-9 to TRBJ2-7; D is uncertain. The CDR3 totals 13 residues. The germline V and J ends were trimmed by 0 bases and 2 bases, with 5 bases remaining between them. Per the germline V gene, CDR1 is SEHNR and CDR2 is FQNEAQ (reference sequence). CDR3 loop: CASSLAQTYEQYF. The CDR3 DNA sequence: TGTGCCAGCAGCTTAGCACAGACCTACGAGCAGTACTTC. The full variable domain, rest sourced from reference TRBV7-9 and TRBJ2-7, is DTGVSQNPRHKITKRGQNVTFRCDPISEHNRLYWYRQTLGQGPEFLTYFQNEAQLEKSRLLSDRFSAERPKGSFSTLEIQRTEQGDSAMYLCASSLAQTYEQYFGPGTRLTVT.

The J gene is TRBJ2-3, the V gene TRBV4-3; TRBD2 aligns across 7 bases. CDR1 and CDR2 (germline): LGHNA, YSLEER. V shed 1 base, J shed 5 bases, and the junction held 9 bases outside the gene matches. The CDR3 runs 16 residues. CDR3 loop: CASSQAWLADIDTQYF. In DNA, the CDR3 is TGCGCCAGCAGCCAAGCCTGGCTAGCGGATATAGATACGCAGTATTTT.

For the CDR3, the DNA is TGTGCCAGCAGCTGGAGACTAGCGGGAGAGGGCGAGACCCAGTACTTC. It specifies CASSWRLAGEGETQYF. The V and J genes are TRBV13 and TRBJ2-5, with 12 bases fitting TRBD2. Germline trimming cut 4 bases from V and 5 bases from J; bases unmatched to any gene: 8. This CDR3 is 16 amino acids long. The germline V gene encodes CDR1 PRHDT and CDR2 FYEKMQ (reference sequence). Together with reference TRBV13 and TRBJ2-5, the CDR3 gives the full variable domain: AAGVIQSPRHLIKEKRETATLKCYPIPRHDTVYWYQQGPGQDPQFLISFYEKMQSDKGSIPDRFSAQQFSDYHSELNMSSLELGDSALYFCASSWRLAGEGETQYFGPGTRLLVL.

This rearrangement joins TRBV7-8 to TRBJ2-1, with D hard to call. The germline V gene encodes CDR1 SGHVS and CDR2 FQNEAQ. Trimming cost V 1 base and J 4 bases, with 8 bases left between them. The CDR3 is made up of 14 amino acids. CDR3 in DNA: TGTGCCAGCAGCTTAGTGGTCAGTTACAATGAGCAGTTCTTC. It encodes CASSLVVSYNEQFF.

This clone has just one count. This sequence joins TRBV6-6 and TRBJ2-2, with D unclear. The ends were cut back, 2 bases at V and 3 bases at J, with 4 bases in the middle. The germline CDR1 and CDR2 sequences are MNHNY and SVGAGI (reference sequence). CDR3 size: 13 residues. The CDR3 here is CASSYIYTGELFF. Written as DNA, the CDR3 is TGTGCCAGCAGTTACATATACACCGGGGAGCTGTTTTTT.

This chain connects TRBV4-3 to TRBJ2-7, with D possibly TRBD2 on 6 matching bases. V was pared by 8 bases and J by 4 bases, with 18 bases between. The germline CDR1 and CDR2 sequences are LGHNA and YSLEER. The CDR3 runs to 14 residues. The CDR3 is CASGPARRGYEQYF. CDR3 coding DNA: TGCGCCAGCGGCCCCGCCCGGCGGGGTTACGAGCAGTACTTC.

The V gene is TRBV6-5, the J gene TRBJ2-1; no clear D. Germline V CDR1 and CDR2: MNHEY, SVGAGI. Trimming took off 5 bases at V and 6 bases at J, with 11 bases between the two ends. The length of the CDR3 is 13 residues. CDR3 in DNA: TGTGCCAGCAGTAACGATCTAGGCAATGAGCAGTTCTTC. It yields the protein CASSNDLGNEQFF.

This chain joins TRBV15 and TRBJ2-7; 9 positions agree with TRBD1. The CDR3 covers 15 residues. The junction had 8 bases not matched to a gene; V was cut back by 3 bases and J by 5 bases. The germline CDR1 and CDR2 sequences are LNHNV and YYDKDF (reference sequence). In DNA form, the CDR3 reads TGTGCCACCAGCAGTGCCGGGACAGGGCGCGACGAGCAGTACTTC. Translating it yields CATSSAGTGRDEQYF.